A single sample gave rise to the 29 T cell receptor beta chains below, sequenced in a study of OX40 agonist ivuxolimab in advanced cancers. TCRdb's copy holds only in-frame clones and misses some; the assay was immunoSEQ multiplex PCR. The repertoire consists of about 59,000 clones, with 85% to 90% occurring once and the leading ten covering approximately 0.39%. Sequences were derived from CD4+ or CD8+ T cells sorted from blood, sampled in a trial of the OX40 agonist ivuxolimab. The receptors were sampled from an adult with an advanced solid tumor such as melanoma, head and neck, liver or kidney cancer.

This rearrangement joins TRBV5-1 to TRBJ1-4, with TRBD1 as a possible D gene (5 bases). The CDR3 loop spans 15 amino acids. V was clipped by 1 base and J by 7 bases, with 14 bases between them. Germline CDR1 and CDR2: SGHRS and YFSETQ. The CDR3 region is CASSLSPGRGEKLFF. The CDR3, as DNA: TGCGCCAGCAGCTTGTCTCCAGGGCGGGGTGAAAAACTGTTTTTT.

This clone has only a few counts. The chain links TRBV19 to TRBJ2-3; 7 bases are shared with TRBD2. Germline CDR1 LNHDA, CDR2 SQIVND (reference sequence). V dropped 7 bases and J dropped 5; count of bases not matched to a gene: 6. This CDR3 region has 13 residues. Written as DNA, the CDR3 is TGTGCCAGTAATGAGCGGGATAAAGATACGCAGTATTTT. It is translated as CASNERDKDTQYF. Variable domain in full (rest from reference TRBV19 and TRBJ2-3): DGGITQSPKYLFRKEGQNVTLSCEQNLNHDAMYWYRQDPGQGLRLIYYSQIVNDFQKGDIAEGYSVSREKKESFPLTVTSAQKNPTAFYLCASNERDKDTQYFGPGTRLTVL.

The V gene is TRBV30, the J gene TRBJ1-4; TRBD1 matches at 9 bases. The CDR3 runs to 14 residues. Germline values: CDR1 GTSNPN, CDR2 SVGIG (reference sequence). The J segment lost 2 bases and the V segment lost 5 bases, leaving 3 bases of the junction unmatched. CDR3 bases: TGTGCCTGGTTGGACAGGGGCACTAATGAAAAACTGTTTTTT. Translating gives CAWLDRGTNEKLFF. The whole variable domain, filled in from reference TRBV30 and TRBJ1-4, reads SQTIHQWPATLVQPVGSPLSLECTVEGTSNPNLYWYRQAAGRGLQLLFYSVGIGQISSEVPQNLSASRPQDRQFILSSKKLLLSDSGFYLCAWLDRGTNEKLFFGSGTQLSVL.

The CDR3 DNA reads as TGTGCCAGCAGCTTATTAGACTTTACAACTCTCACAGATACGCAGTATTTT. It specifies CASSLLDFTTLTDTQYF. The chain carries TRBV7-9 and TRBJ2-3, with no clear D. The CDR3 has 17 residues. Deletions cut 2 bases from V and 2 bases from J, with 17 bases between. Germline CDR1 reads SEHNR; CDR2 reads FQNEAQ (reference sequence).

The table lists this clone with a count of one. The chain carries TRBV7-9 and TRBJ1-4; D remains ambiguous. The CDR3 consists of 14 residues. V was clipped by 2 bases and J by 8 bases, with 12 bases between them. Germline V gives CDR1 SEHNR, CDR2 FQNEAQ (reference sequence). The CDR3 protein is CASSLNSGGEKLFF. As DNA, the CDR3 is TGTGCCAGCAGCTTAAACTCGGGAGGGGAAAAACTGTTTTTT.

The chain's CDR3 is CASSLGQPNYNSPLHF. Here the CDR3 DNA reads TGTGCCAGCAGCTTGGGGCAGCCGAACTATAATTCACCCCTCCACTTT. The genes are TRBV5-6 and TRBJ1-6; no reliable D call. Germline V gene data show CDR1 as SGHDT and CDR2 as YYEEEE. The CDR3 sequence is 16 residues long. Trimming left V 0 bases short and J 3 bases short, with 10 bases between.

The genes are TRBV30 and TRBJ2-7; 8 bases fit TRBD1. This CDR3 is built from 15 residues. V gave up 0 bases and J gave up 3 bases; unmatched junction bases: 7. The germline V gene encodes CDR1 GTSNPN and CDR2 SVGIG (reference sequence). CDR3 DNA sequence: TGTGCCTGGAGTGTACCGGACAGGGCTATCTACGAGCAGTACTTC. This codes for CAWSVPDRAIYEQYF. Based on the CDR3 plus reference TRBV30 and TRBJ2-7, the full variable domain is SQTIHQWPATLVQPVGSPLSLECTVEGTSNPNLYWYRQAAGRGLQLLFYSVGIGQISSEVPQNLSASRPQDRQFILSSKKLLLSDSGFYLCAWSVPDRAIYEQYFGPGTRLTVT.

V is TRBV7-6 and J is TRBJ2-6, with TRBD1 matching 8 bases. Germline V gene data show CDR1 as SGHVS and CDR2 as FNYEAQ. Trimming removed 5 bases from V and 4 bases from J; junction bases left unmatched: 10. The CDR3 has 17 amino acids. CDR3 protein: CASSPQGQGVGANVLTF. CDR3 coding DNA: TGTGCCAGCAGCCCCCAAGGACAGGGAGTAGGGGCCAACGTCCTGACTTTC.

The chain combines TRBV6-6 with TRBJ2-3; D unclear. The CDR3 loop spans 11 amino acids. From germline, CDR1 is MNHNY and CDR2 SVGAGI (reference sequence). V was shortened by 8 bases and J by 7 bases, with 10 bases between the two germline ends. CDR3 amino acids: CASAVPYTQYF. CDR3 bases: TGTGCCAGCGCGGTACCGTATACGCAGTATTTT.

This clone was recorded only once. This chain links TRBV6-6 with TRBJ1-1; D might be TRBD1 (5 bases). The CDR3 extends over 15 amino acids. From germline, CDR1 is MNHNY and CDR2 SVGAGI (reference sequence). The V end lost 0 bases, the J end lost 0 bases, and 8 bases lay between the germline ends. CDR3 DNA sequence: TGTGCCAGCAGTTACTCGAAGGGGATGAACACTGAAGCTTTCTTT. Translation: CASSYSKGMNTEAFF.

The rearrangement joins TRBV5-1 to TRBJ1-1; D unclear. CDR3 size: 11 residues. Germline V lookup: CDR1 SGHRS, CDR2 YFSETQ. Trimming pared 0 bases from V and 9 bases from J, leaving 6 bases between. The CDR3 region is CASSLDSQAFF. The CDR3 DNA follows: TGCGCCAGCAGCTTGGACAGCCAAGCTTTCTTT.

The J gene is TRBJ2-3, the V gene TRBV5-1; no clear D. V lost 2 bases to trimming and J lost 6 bases, with 16 bases between them. The CDR3 totals 15 residues. CDR1 and CDR2 (germline): SGHRS, YFSETQ. The CDR3: CASSFGLPRADTQYF. CDR3 coding DNA: TGCGCCAGCAGCTTCGGGCTCCCTCGGGCGGATACGCAGTATTTT.

The CDR3 bases are TGTGCCAGCAGAAGACCGGACAGGGTGGGAGAGACCCAGTACTTC. Its translation: CASRRPDRVGETQYF. V is TRBV2 and J is TRBJ2-5, with 8 positions matching TRBD1. Germline assignment: CDR1 SNHLY and CDR2 FYNNEI. V lost 6 bases and J lost 4; bases outside the gene matches: 10. The CDR3 runs to 15 residues.

The chain links TRBV4-1 to TRBJ1-1, with a weak D call TRBD1 (5 bases). CDR1 and CDR2 from the germline V gene are MGHRA and YSYEKL. V shed 0 bases and J shed 3 bases, with 11 bases lying between them. The CDR3 is 15 amino acids. The CDR3, as DNA: TGCGCCAGCAGCCAAGATGGGGGGAGGGACACTGAAGCTTTCTTT. It codes for CASSQDGGRDTEAFF.

The rearrangement links TRBV28 to TRBJ1-2; perhaps TRBD1 as D (5 bases). Trimming left V 5 bases short and J 2 bases short, with 12 bases between. The CDR3 sequence is 14 residues long. In germline, CDR1 is MDHEN, CDR2 SYDVKM. The CDR3 DNA sequence: TGTGCCAGCAGTGCGACAGAGCTCAACTATGGCTACACCTTC. Translated: CASSATELNYGYTF.

This chain connects TRBV5-4 to TRBJ2-3, with 8 bases matching TRBD1. V lost 4 bases to trimming and J lost 3 bases; unmatched junction nucleotides: 7. Germline values: CDR1 SGHNT, CDR2 YYREEE (reference sequence). The CDR3 is made up of 15 amino acids. CDR3 amino acids: CASSQDRELTDTQYF. The CDR3 nucleotides are TGTGCCAGCAGCCAGGACAGGGAACTGACAGATACGCAGTATTTT. The entire variable domain, with the rest obtained from reference TRBV5-4 and TRBJ2-3, is as follows: ETGVTQSPTHLIKTRGQQVTLRCSSQSGHNTVSWYQQALGQGPQFIFQYYREEENGRGNFPPRFSGLQFPNYSSELNVNALELDDSALYLCASSQDRELTDTQYFGPGTRLTVL.

This chain connects TRBV2 to TRBJ1-2; TRBD1 agrees at 7 bases. V shed 7 bases, J shed 4 bases, and the junction held 3 bases outside the gene matches. The CDR3 totals 12 residues. The V gene's germline CDR1 is SNHLY and CDR2 FYNNEI. For the CDR3, the DNA is TGTGCCAGCAAAACAGGGGTCTATGGCTACACCTTC. This codes for CASKTGVYGYTF. Based on the CDR3 plus reference TRBV2 and TRBJ1-2, the full variable domain is EPEVTQTPSHQVTQMGQEVILRCVPISNHLYFYWYRQILGQKVEFLVSFYNNEISEKSEIFDDQFSVERPDGSNFTLKIRSTKLEDSAMYFCASKTGVYGYTFGSGTRLTVV.

The V and J genes are TRBV2 and TRBJ2-4; TRBD1 matches 8 bases. Unmatched junction bases numbered 4, after V lost 6 bases and J lost 3 bases. Per the germline V gene, CDR1 is SNHLY and CDR2 is FYNNEI. The CDR3 totals 14 residues. The DNA for the CDR3 is TGTGCCAGCAGCGAGGGACAGGACAAAAACATTCAGTACTTC. Protein: CASSEGQDKNIQYF.

The chain has TRBV11-2 and TRBJ2-2; perhaps D is TRBD1 or TRBD2 (5 bases each). Per germline, CDR1 SGHAT and CDR2 FQNNGV. The CDR3 runs 16 residues. V lost 0 bases, J lost 5 bases, and 13 bases lay in between. CDR3 coding DNA: TGTGCCAGCAGCTTAGATATGGGGGTCGGGACCGGGGAGCTGTTTTTT. Residues: CASSLDMGVGTGELFF.

The chain joins TRBV16 to TRBJ2-1; 10 bases agree with TRBD1. V shed 0 bases and J 9 bases; nucleotides not matched to a gene: 17. Germline assignment: CDR1 KGHSY and CDR2 FQNENV. This CDR3 contains 19 residues. The CDR3 DNA sequence: TGTGCCAGCAGCCAATCTCCTCTCTTCGGACAGGGGGACTTAGGTGAGCAGTTCTTC. It codes for CASSQSPLFGQGDLGEQFF.

V is TRBV14 and J is TRBJ1-2; tentative D call: TRBD1 (5 bases). CDR3 size: 17 residues. Trimming removed 2 bases from V and 0 bases from J, with 16 bases in between. Germline V gives CDR1 SGHDN, CDR2 FVKESK. The CDR3 bases are TGTGCCAGCAGCCAAAGCCCGTCGGGGCCCACTAACTATGGCTACACCTTC. Translating gives CASSQSPSGPTNYGYTF.

V is TRBV18 and J is TRBJ2-7; D is uncertain. From germline, CDR1 is KGHSH and CDR2 LQKENI. With 2 bases removed from V and 2 bases from J, the gap between germline ends came to 4 bases. The CDR3 is made up of 12 amino acids. CDR3 sequence reads: CASSPTPYEQYF. The CDR3, as DNA: TGTGCCAGCTCACCAACCCCCTACGAGCAGTACTTC.

In regard to this clone: Other nucleotide sequences from this sample produce the same CDR3. The V gene is TRBV28, the J gene TRBJ1-2; no reliable D call. The CDR3 has 12 residues. V gave up 2 bases and J gave up 5 bases, with 6 bases separating them. Germline CDR1 MDHEN, CDR2 SYDVKM. CDR3 sequence: CASSLGDYGYTF. DNA for the CDR3: TGTGCCAGCAGTTTAGGGGATTATGGCTACACCTTC.

The V call is TRBV19, the J call TRBJ2-5; no clear D. There are 14 residues in the CDR3. Germline assignment: CDR1 LNHDA and CDR2 SQIVND (reference sequence). Trimming removed 3 bases from V and 0 bases from J, with 8 bases in between. This chain's CDR3 is CASSISANQETQYF. The CDR3 coding sequence is TGTGCCAGTAGTATTTCGGCAAACCAAGAGACCCAGTACTTC.

The chain combines TRBV6-5 with TRBJ2-2, with D possibly TRBD1 on 6 matching bases. This CDR3 region has 15 residues. V lost 1 base to trimming and J lost 6 bases, with 12 bases between them. Germline CDR1 is MNHEY and CDR2 is SVGAGI. In DNA, the CDR3 is TGTGCCAGCAGTTACTACGACACAGGGTCCGGGGAGCTGTTTTTT. Its translation is CASSYYDTGSGELFF.

The chain combines TRBV18 with TRBJ1-1; 11 nucleotides align to TRBD1. The trim removed 0 bases at V and 6 bases at J, leaving 6 bases unmatched. Germline V gives CDR1 KGHSH, CDR2 LQKENI. The CDR3 is made up of 16 amino acids. The CDR3 region is CASSPPGQGGRAEAFF. CDR3 bases: TGTGCCAGCTCACCACCGGGACAGGGGGGTCGCGCTGAAGCTTTCTTT.

This chain uses TRBV2 with TRBJ2-5; the match to TRBD2 covers 16 bases. The CDR3 extends over 17 amino acids. Germline assignment: CDR1 SNHLY and CDR2 FYNNEI. V gave up 2 bases and J gave up 5 bases; unmatched junction bases: 5. CDR3 nucleotides: TGTGCCAGCAGTGAATGGGGACTAGCGGGGGGGCAGGAGACCCAGTACTTC. Its translation: CASSEWGLAGGQETQYF.

The chain employs TRBV5-6 and TRBJ2-2; D remains unclear. Germline CDR1 reads SGHDT; CDR2 reads YYEEEE. The CDR3 sequence is 17 residues long. Trimming pared 2 bases from V and 0 bases from J, leaving 14 bases between. The chain's CDR3 is CASSFIEVTTNTGELFF. DNA of the CDR3: TGTGCCAGCAGCTTCATAGAGGTGACAACGAACACCGGGGAGCTGTTTTTT.

V is TRBV5-1 and J is TRBJ2-7; D could derive from TRBD1 or TRBD2 (5 bases each). The V and J ends lost 4 bases and 5 bases respectively, with 13 bases between them. The CDR3 totals 13 residues. Germline V gives CDR1 SGHRS, CDR2 YFSETQ. CDR3 residues: CASSRDRSDEQYF. The CDR3 DNA sequence: TGCGCCAGCAGCCGGGACCGCTCGGACGAGCAGTACTTC.